The 31 T cell receptor beta chains reported below all come from one sample, sequenced in a study of early T cells in non-severe SARS-CoV-2 infection. Each CDR3 protein is one row after TCRdb ran MiXCR on the 5' RACE reads. Here the sample spans under 30,000 distinct CDR3 sequences, about 5.5% being singletons. What was sequenced was whole blood. These receptors came from an adult who was a healthcare worker with PCR-confirmed SARS-CoV-2 infection or an uninfected control (not recorded which).

The chain couples TRBV29-1 to TRBJ2-3, with D unclear. CDR3 length: 11 amino acids. Trimming took 2 bases from V and 5 from J, leaving 5 bases between them. Germline CDR1 and CDR2: SQVTM and ANQGSEA. The CDR3 coding sequence is TGCAGCGTTGAACCGAGAGATACGCAGTATTTT. It is translated as CSVEPRDTQYF.

This chain connects TRBV20-1 to TRBJ1-1, with a possible D match to TRBD1 (6 bases). The germline V and J ends were trimmed by 0 bases and 4 bases, with 15 bases remaining between them. Germline lookup yields CDR1 DFQATT and CDR2 SNEGSKA (reference sequence). This CDR3 is 15 amino acids long. DNA for the CDR3: TGCAGTGCTAGAGATCGAGAGGGGGGCATCACTGAAGCTTTCTTT. It encodes CSARDREGGITEAFF.

This clonotype was observed a few times. The V call is TRBV7-9, the J call TRBJ1-2, with D possibly being TRBD1 (6 bases). The germline gives CDR1 SEHNR, CDR2 FQNEAQ (reference sequence). Trimming stripped 2 bases from V and 6 bases from J, with 10 bases between. There are 13 residues in the CDR3. CDR3 in DNA: TGTGCCAGCAGCTTAAACAGGGTCGATGGCTACACCTTC. Translating gives CASSLNRVDGYTF.

This chain links TRBV20-1 with TRBJ2-3; 10 bases agree with TRBD2. CDR3 length equals 17 residues. Unmatched junction bases numbered 17, after V lost 6 bases and J lost 5 bases. CDR1 and CDR2 (germline): DFQATT, SNEGSKA (reference sequence). This CDR3 reads CSARAGASGGVVDTQYF. The CDR3 DNA reads TGCAGTGCCCGGGCTGGAGCTAGCGGGGGAGTTGTAGATACGCAGTATTTT.

This clonotype was seen repeatedly, ten times or more. This chain joins TRBV9 and TRBJ2-7, with D perhaps TRBD2 (6 bases). Trimming removed 2 bases at V and 4 bases at J, with 16 bases between. Germline CDR1 and CDR2: SGDLS and YYNGEE. The CDR3 has 15 residues. The CDR3 nucleotides read TGTGCCAGCAGCGTCGGGAGTGGGTTTTCGTACGAGCAGTACTTC. Its translation: CASSVGSGFSYEQYF.

There are many counts of this clonotype. The junction does not match germline at one end; this may be a read error. The rearrangement uses TRBV7-7 and TRBJ2-2; perhaps TRBD1 as D (6 bases). CDR1 is SSHAT and CDR2 is FNYEAQ in the germline V gene (reference sequence). This CDR3 is 15 amino acids long. CDR3 amino acids: CASSPTGPNTGELFF. In DNA, the CDR3 is TGTGCTAGCAGCCCAACAGGGCCTAACACCGGGGAGCTGTTTTTT.

This clonotype is labeled as medium-sized. The rearrangement uses TRBV18 and TRBJ1-1; TRBD1 might be the D (5 bases). This CDR3 comprises 15 residues. V was cut by 5 bases and J by 4 bases, with 17 bases left in between. CDR1 and CDR2 (germline): KGHSH, LQKENI. The CDR3 coding sequence is TGTGCCAGCTCAGACCGGTGGGGGAGGAGCACTGAAGCTTTCTTT. It yields the protein CASSDRWGRSTEAFF. Full variable domain (rest looked up from reference TRBV18 and TRBJ1-1): NAGVMQNPRHLVRRRGQEARLRCSPMKGHSHVYWYRQLPEEGLKFMVYLQKENIIDESGMPKERFSAEFPKEGPSILRIQQVVRGDSAAYFCASSDRWGRSTEAFFGQGTRLTVV.

This clonotype was found a few times. This rearrangement joins TRBV7-2 to TRBJ2-3; 13 bases line up with TRBD2. CDR3 length: 17 amino acids. The ends lost 5 bases at V and 7 bases at J; junction bases unmatched: 12. Per germline, CDR1 SGHTA and CDR2 FQGNSA. In DNA form, the CDR3 reads TGTGCCAGCAGCCTGGGCCCACTAGCGGGGGGGCCGAATACGCAGTATTTT. Translating gives CASSLGPLAGGPNTQYF.

In its sample, this clonotype was seen many times. The chain couples TRBV20-1 to TRBJ1-3, with no clear D. V lost 6 bases to trimming and J lost 0 bases, with 6 bases between them. There are 12 residues in the CDR3. Germline values: CDR1 DFQATT, CDR2 SNEGSKA (reference sequence). CDR3 DNA: TGCAGTGCAGAGACCTCTGGAAACACCATATATTTT. It is translated as CSAETSGNTIYF.

This clonotype came up many times. This chain links TRBV6-5 with TRBJ1-2; D not resolved. Trimming removed 5 bases from V and 0 bases from J, with 16 bases in between. The CDR3 covers 16 residues. Germline loops: CDR1 MNHEY, CDR2 SVGAGI. The CDR3 region is CASSEFGPESNYGYTF. As DNA, the CDR3 is TGTGCCAGCAGTGAATTCGGACCGGAATCTAACTATGGCTACACCTTC.

This clonotype was seen more than once but under ten times. The gene calls are TRBV7-2 and TRBJ2-1, with D hard to call. Germline CDR1 SGHTA, CDR2 FQGNSA. The CDR3 has 12 amino acids. V was trimmed by 1 base and J by 6 bases, leaving 4 bases between them. CDR3 sequence reads: CASSLVGNEQFF. The DNA of the CDR3 is TGTGCCAGCAGCTTAGTTGGCAATGAGCAGTTCTTC.

This clonotype came up many times. This chain links TRBV7-9 with TRBJ2-7; D is unresolved. CDR1 is SEHNR, CDR2 FQNEAQ, per germline (reference sequence). CDR3 length equals 13 residues. Deletions cut 4 bases from V and 4 bases from J, with 11 bases between. The CDR3 DNA follows: TGTGCCAGCAGCTCCCGGAACGAATACGAGCAGTACTTC. Translation gives CASSSRNEYEQYF.

This clonotype came up many times. The chain recombines TRBV28 with TRBJ1-1; possible D gene TRBD1, 5 bases. This CDR3 has 14 residues. CDR1 and CDR2 (germline): MDHEN, SYDVKM. V lost 7 bases, J lost 0 bases, and 12 bases lay in between. This CDR3 is CASNSGPLNTEAFF. CDR3 bases: TGTGCCAGCAATTCGGGACCCCTGAACACTGAAGCTTTCTTT.

In this sample, this clonotype turned up many times. The chain has TRBV24-1 and TRBJ1-1, with TRBD1 matching 8 bases. V trimming: 4 bases; J trimming: 3 bases; junction bases outside the gene matches: 3. CDR1 and CDR2 (germline): KGHDR, SFDVKD. This CDR3 comprises 14 residues. CDR3 residues: CATSDTTGDTEAFF. CDR3 DNA: TGTGCCACCAGTGACACGACAGGGGACACTGAAGCTTTCTTT.

This clonotype came up many times. The chain employs TRBV7-2 and TRBJ2-1; TRBD2 aligns across 8 bases. Per germline, CDR1 SGHTA and CDR2 FQGNSA. The CDR3 sequence is 16 residues long. The trim removed 4 bases at V and 8 bases at J, leaving 13 bases unmatched. The DNA of the CDR3 is TGTGCCAGCAGCTCGTCCGGGACTAGGATTAGGGATGAGCAGTTCTTC. Protein: CASSSSGTRIRDEQFF.

Many counts were recorded for this clonotype. The chain uses TRBV7-2 and TRBJ2-1; possible D gene TRBD2, 7 bases. V was trimmed by 2 bases and J by 5 bases, leaving 19 bases between them. Germline CDR1 reads SGHTA; CDR2 reads FQGNSA. CDR3 length: 17 residues. The DNA for the CDR3 is TGTGCCAGCAGCTTACGCGCGGGGGCACTACCTGACAATGAGCAGTTCTTC. This sequence encodes CASSLRAGALPDNEQFF.

This clonotype was picked up a small number of times. V is TRBV2 and J is TRBJ1-5; D gene ambiguous. Germline V gene sequence: CDR1 SNHLY, CDR2 FYNNEI. The CDR3 length is 15 residues. V lost 2 bases to trimming and J lost 3 bases, with 11 bases between them. This CDR3 is CASSEIGRPNQPQHF. CDR3 nucleotides: TGTGCCAGCAGTGAAATCGGCCGGCCCAATCAGCCCCAGCATTTT. Drawing the rest from reference TRBV2 and TRBJ1-5, the complete variable domain is EPEVTQTPSHQVTQMGQEVILRCVPISNHLYFYWYRQILGQKVEFLVSFYNNEISEKSEIFDDQFSVERPDGSNFTLKIRSTKLEDSAMYFCASSEIGRPNQPQHFGDGTRLSIL.

This clonotype was detected a few times. The chain employs TRBV2 and TRBJ2-7, with 8 bases fitting TRBD2. Germline CDR1 SNHLY, CDR2 FYNNEI. CDR3 length: 10 residues. The ends lost 6 bases at V and 9 bases at J; junction bases unmatched: 1. CDR3 region: CASRLAVQYF. Written as DNA, the CDR3 is TGTGCCAGCAGACTAGCGGTGCAGTACTTC.

The sample holds many counts of this clonotype. The rearrangement joins TRBV3-2 to TRBJ2-3; the DNA was not compared with TRBD2, the D call given in the table. TRBV3-2 is annotated as a pseudogene. CDR3 size: 18 residues. In nucleotides, the CDR3 is TGTGCCAGCAGCCCACGCCTCGGACTAGCGTTGCTATCAGATACGCAGTATTTT. Protein product: CASSPRLGLALLSDTQYF.

This clonotype was seen a few times. This chain joins TRBV5-1 and TRBJ2-3; no reliable D call. Germline lookup yields CDR1 SGHRS and CDR2 YFSETQ. This CDR3 has 14 amino acids. V gave up 0 bases and J gave up 4 bases, with 9 bases separating them. This CDR3 reads CASSLDAPPDTQYF. The CDR3 DNA sequence: TGCGCCAGCAGCTTGGATGCCCCCCCAGATACGCAGTATTTT.

The sample holds many counts of this clonotype. This sequence joins TRBV6-5 and TRBJ2-3, with 8 bases fitting TRBD2. The CDR3 is 17 amino acids. CDR1 and CDR2 (germline): MNHEY, SVGAGI. J gave up 1 base and V 4 bases, and 10 bases lay outside the gene matches. Written as DNA, the CDR3 is TGTGCCAGCAGTTCCCCTAGGGCGCGGGGGGGCACAGATACGCAGTATTTT. Encoded protein: CASSSPRARGGTDTQYF.

By frequency in the sample, this clonotype is medium-sized. The rearrangement links TRBV20-1 to TRBJ1-5; a possible D gene is TRBD1 (6 bases). The CDR3 sequence is 15 residues long. Germline CDR1 DFQATT, CDR2 SNEGSKA (reference sequence). V was clipped by 3 bases and J by 6 bases, with 18 bases between them. The CDR3 DNA is TGCAGTGCTAGCATCGGGGGGGCTAAGGGTCAGCCCCAGCATTTT. Translated, it gives CSASIGGAKGQPQHF.

This clonotype was detected a few times. The CDR3 sequence is CASSYSVLADYNEQFF. CDR3 nucleotide sequence: TGTGCCAGCAGTTACTCTGTTTTAGCGGATTACAATGAGCAGTTCTTC. The rearrangement joins TRBV6-5 to TRBJ2-1; D is possibly TRBD2 (6 bases). Per the germline V gene, CDR1 is MNHEY and CDR2 is SVGAGI. This CDR3 spans 16 amino acids. V dropped 0 bases and J dropped 4 bases, with 13 bases sitting between them.

By sample fraction, this clonotype is medium-sized. V usage is TRBV28 and J usage is TRBJ2-2; TRBD2 agrees at 7 bases. The CDR3 totals 17 residues. Per germline, CDR1 MDHEN and CDR2 SYDVKM. With 5 bases clipped from V and 1 base from J, the junction kept 10 bases outside the gene matches. CDR3 DNA: TGTGCCAGCAGTCCTAAAGCGGGGCGAGGGAACACCGGGGAGCTGTTTTTT. This sequence encodes CASSPKAGRGNTGELFF.

The table lists this clonotype with many counts. The chain has TRBV11-2 and TRBJ2-7; 8 bases align to TRBD1. The CDR3 sequence is 16 residues long. J gave up 1 base and V 5 bases, and 10 bases lay outside the gene matches. Germline V lookup: CDR1 SGHAT, CDR2 FQNNGV. The CDR3 region has the DNA TGTGCCAGCAGCCCGCGGGGCAGGGGGCAATCCTACGAGCAGTACTTC. It codes for CASSPRGRGQSYEQYF. The full variable domain, rest sourced from reference TRBV11-2 and TRBJ2-7, is EAGVAQSPRYKIIEKRQSVAFWCNPISGHATLYWYQQILGQGPKLLIQFQNNGVVDDSQLPKDRFSAERLKGVDSTLKIQPAKLEDSAVYLCASSPRGRGQSYEQYFGPGTRLTVT.

This clonotype was seen at least ten times. This chain connects TRBV6-5 to TRBJ1-2, with D tentatively TRBD1 (5 bases). Germline lookup yields CDR1 MNHEY and CDR2 SVGAGI. The CDR3 is made up of 13 amino acids. Trimming stripped 6 bases from V and 4 bases from J, with 12 bases between. The CDR3 reads CASSHRDGYGYTF. CDR3 in DNA: TGTGCCAGCAGCCACCGGGACGGCTATGGCTACACCTTC.

In this sample, this clonotype turned up many times. J is TRBJ1-1 and V is TRBV7-2, with TRBD1 as a possible D gene (6 bases). CDR1 is SGHTA and CDR2 is FQGNSA in the germline V gene. There are 14 residues in the CDR3. Deletions cut 5 bases from V and 0 bases from J, with 10 bases between. The DNA for the CDR3 is TGTGCCAGCAGCCTCAGGGGCTTGAACACTGAAGCTTTCTTT. It yields the protein CASSLRGLNTEAFF. Together with reference TRBV7-2 and TRBJ1-1, the CDR3 gives the full variable domain: GAGVSQSPSNKVTEKGKDVELRCDPISGHTALYWYRQSLGQGLEFLIYFQGNSAPDKSGLPSDRFSAERTGGSVSTLTIQRTQQEDSAVYLCASSLRGLNTEAFFGQGTRLTVV.

The chain employs TRBV7-6 and TRBJ2-1; D is undetermined. Trimming removed 2 bases at V and 0 bases at J, with 14 bases between. Per germline, CDR1 SGHVS and CDR2 FNYEAQ. This CDR3 has 17 amino acids. The CDR3 coding sequence is TGTGCCAGCAGCTTAATTCGGTCCGGGCGCTCCTACAATGAGCAGTTCTTC. Translated: CASSLIRSGRSYNEQFF.

The rearrangement joins TRBV12-3 or TRBV12-4 to TRBJ2-7; the D is unclear. CDR3 length: 14 amino acids. V was clipped by 1 base and J by 2 bases, with 9 bases between them. DNA of the CDR3: TGTGCCAGCAGTTTAGACCCCCGAGCCTACGAGCAGTACTTC. Amino acids: CASSLDPRAYEQYF.

This clonotype has a count of ten or more. V gene TRBV11-2 combines with J gene TRBJ2-3; D possibly matches TRBD1 or TRBD2 (5 bases each). CDR3 length equals 15 residues. From germline, CDR1 is SGHAT and CDR2 FQNNGV. V was pared by 1 base and J by 0 bases, with 8 bases between. CDR3 sequence reads: CASSLAGPSTDTQYF. CDR3 sequence (DNA): TGTGCCAGCAGCTTAGCGGGGCCTAGCACAGATACGCAGTATTTT. The full variable domain, its missing parts supplied by reference TRBV11-2 and TRBJ2-3, is EAGVAQSPRYKIIEKRQSVAFWCNPISGHATLYWYQQILGQGPKLLIQFQNNGVVDDSQLPKDRFSAERLKGVDSTLKIQPAKLEDSAVYLCASSLAGPSTDTQYFGPGTRLTVL.

In this sample, this clonotype turned up many times. The J gene is TRBJ2-1, the V gene TRBV18; TRBD2 aligns across 14 bases. Looked up from germline, CDR1 is KGHSH and CDR2 is LQKENI. The CDR3 spans 18 residues. The V and J ends lost 3 bases and 8 bases, in that order; junction bases with no gene match: 12. The CDR3 DNA sequence: TGTGCCAGCTCACCCACGACTAGCGGGGGGGCCGGAGGCGATGAGCAGTTCTTC. Translated, it gives CASSPTTSGGAGGDEQFF.